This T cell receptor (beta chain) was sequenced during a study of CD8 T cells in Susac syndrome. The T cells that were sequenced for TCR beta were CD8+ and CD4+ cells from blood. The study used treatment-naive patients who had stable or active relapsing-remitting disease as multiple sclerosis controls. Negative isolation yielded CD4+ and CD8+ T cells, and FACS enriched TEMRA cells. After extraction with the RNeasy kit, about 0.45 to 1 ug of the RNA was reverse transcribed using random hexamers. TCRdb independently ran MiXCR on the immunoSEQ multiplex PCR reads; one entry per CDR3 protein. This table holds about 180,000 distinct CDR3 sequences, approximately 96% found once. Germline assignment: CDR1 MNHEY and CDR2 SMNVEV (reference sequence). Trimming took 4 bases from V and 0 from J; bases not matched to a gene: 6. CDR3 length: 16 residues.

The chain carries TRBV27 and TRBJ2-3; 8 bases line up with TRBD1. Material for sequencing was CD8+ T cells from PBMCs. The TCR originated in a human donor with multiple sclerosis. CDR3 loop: CASSSTRQGSTDTQYF. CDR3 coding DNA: TGTGCCAGCAGTTCAACCCGACAGGGGAGCACAGATACGCAGTATTTT.